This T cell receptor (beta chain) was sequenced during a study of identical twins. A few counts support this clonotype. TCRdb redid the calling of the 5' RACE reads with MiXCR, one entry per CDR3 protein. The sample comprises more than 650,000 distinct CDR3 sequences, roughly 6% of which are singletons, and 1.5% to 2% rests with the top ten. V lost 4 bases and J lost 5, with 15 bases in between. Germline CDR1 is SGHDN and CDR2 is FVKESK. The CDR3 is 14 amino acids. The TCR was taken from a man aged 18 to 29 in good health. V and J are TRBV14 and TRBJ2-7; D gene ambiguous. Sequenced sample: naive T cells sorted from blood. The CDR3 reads CASSPLGVENEQYF. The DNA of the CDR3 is TGTGCCAGCAGCCCGCTGGGTGTGGAAAACGAGCAGTACTTC.